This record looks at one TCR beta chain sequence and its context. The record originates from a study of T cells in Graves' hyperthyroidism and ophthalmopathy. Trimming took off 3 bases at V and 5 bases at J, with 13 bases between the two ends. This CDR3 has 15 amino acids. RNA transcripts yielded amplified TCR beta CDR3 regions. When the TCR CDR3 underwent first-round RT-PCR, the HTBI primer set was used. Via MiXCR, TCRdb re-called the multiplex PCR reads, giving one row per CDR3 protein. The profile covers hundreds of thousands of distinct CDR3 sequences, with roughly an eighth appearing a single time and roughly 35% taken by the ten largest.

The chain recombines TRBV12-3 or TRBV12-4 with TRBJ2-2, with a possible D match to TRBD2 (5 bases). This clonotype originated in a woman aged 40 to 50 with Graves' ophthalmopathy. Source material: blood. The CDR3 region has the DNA TGTGCCAGCAGTTTTTACGGGATGGGAACCGGGGAGCTGTTTTTT. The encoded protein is CASSFYGMGTGELFF.